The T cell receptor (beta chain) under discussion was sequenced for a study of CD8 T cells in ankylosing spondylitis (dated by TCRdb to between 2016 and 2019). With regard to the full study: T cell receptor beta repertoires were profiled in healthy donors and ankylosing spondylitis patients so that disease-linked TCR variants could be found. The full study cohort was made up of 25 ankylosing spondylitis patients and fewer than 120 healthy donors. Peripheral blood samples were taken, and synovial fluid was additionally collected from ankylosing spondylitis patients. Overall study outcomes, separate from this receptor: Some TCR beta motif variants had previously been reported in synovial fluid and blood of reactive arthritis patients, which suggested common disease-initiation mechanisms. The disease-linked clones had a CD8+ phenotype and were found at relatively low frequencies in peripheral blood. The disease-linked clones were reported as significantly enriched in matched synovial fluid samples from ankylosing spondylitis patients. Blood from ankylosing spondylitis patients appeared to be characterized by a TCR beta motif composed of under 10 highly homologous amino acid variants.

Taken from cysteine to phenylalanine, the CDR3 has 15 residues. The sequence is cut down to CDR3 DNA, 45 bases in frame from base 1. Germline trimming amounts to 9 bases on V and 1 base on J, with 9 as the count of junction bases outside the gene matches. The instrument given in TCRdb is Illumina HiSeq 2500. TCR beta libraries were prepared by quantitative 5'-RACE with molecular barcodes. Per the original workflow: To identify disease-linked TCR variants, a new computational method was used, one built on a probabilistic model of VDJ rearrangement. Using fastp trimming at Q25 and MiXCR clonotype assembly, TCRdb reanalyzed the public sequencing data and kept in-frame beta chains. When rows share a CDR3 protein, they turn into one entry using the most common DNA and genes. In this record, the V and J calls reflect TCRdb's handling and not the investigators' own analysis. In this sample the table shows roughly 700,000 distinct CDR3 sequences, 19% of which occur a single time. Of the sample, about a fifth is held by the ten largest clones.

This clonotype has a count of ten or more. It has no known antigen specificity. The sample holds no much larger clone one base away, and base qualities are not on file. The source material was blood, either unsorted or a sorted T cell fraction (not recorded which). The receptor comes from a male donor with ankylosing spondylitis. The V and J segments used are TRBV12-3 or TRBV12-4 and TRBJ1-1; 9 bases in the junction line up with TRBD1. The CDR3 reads CASSLTGGWNTEAFF. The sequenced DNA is TGTGCCAGTAGTCTTACAGGGGGCTGGAACACTGAAGCTTTCTTT.